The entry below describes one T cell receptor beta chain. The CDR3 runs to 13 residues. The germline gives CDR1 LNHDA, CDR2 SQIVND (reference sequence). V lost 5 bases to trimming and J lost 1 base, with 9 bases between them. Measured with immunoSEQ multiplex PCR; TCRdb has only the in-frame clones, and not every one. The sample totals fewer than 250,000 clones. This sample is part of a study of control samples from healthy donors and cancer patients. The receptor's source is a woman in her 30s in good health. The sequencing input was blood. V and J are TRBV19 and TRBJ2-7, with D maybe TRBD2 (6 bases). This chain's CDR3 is CASSAGRSYEQYF. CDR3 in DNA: TGTGCCAGTAGTGCGGGACGATCCTACGAGCAGTACTTC.